The 28 T cell receptor beta chains below come from one sample, sequenced in a study of blood T cell repertoires in COVID-19. Sequencing used immunoSEQ multiplex PCR; TCRdb keeps in-frame clones, though not all of them. The table shows 140,000 to 150,000 clones, with 60% to 85% occurring only once. The sequenced sample was peripheral blood. The source of these receptors is a woman in her sixties with acute or convalescent COVID-19.

In regard to this clone: Other DNA variants within this sample encode the same CDR3. V is TRBV27 and J is TRBJ2-7, with 9 bases that match TRBD2. The trim removed 5 bases at V and 0 bases at J, leaving 2 bases unmatched. This CDR3 is built from 14 residues. Germline CDR1 reads MNHEY; CDR2 reads SMNVEV (reference sequence). DNA of the CDR3: TGTGCCAGCAGTCTAGCGGGGTTCTCCTACGAGCAGTACTTC. This translates into CASSLAGFSYEQYF.

This clone has a single count. The V gene is TRBV2, the J gene TRBJ2-1; 14 bases align to TRBD2. This CDR3 has 14 residues. Germline V lookup: CDR1 SNHLY, CDR2 FYNNEI. V dropped 6 bases and J dropped 7; count of bases not matched to a gene: 2. The CDR3 DNA is TGTGCCAGCAGGGGACTAGCGGGAGCGAATGAGCAGTTCTTC. It yields the protein CASRGLAGANEQFF.

V and J are TRBV5-4 and TRBJ2-7; 14 nucleotides match TRBD2. The CDR3 spans 15 residues. The J segment lost 7 bases and the V segment lost 4 bases, leaving 7 bases of the junction unmatched. Germline V lookup: CDR1 SGHNT, CDR2 YYREEE (reference sequence). CDR3 sequence: CASSPRTSGRSEQYF. In DNA, the CDR3 is TGTGCCAGCAGCCCCCGGACTAGCGGGAGGTCGGAGCAGTACTTC. Looking up the rest from reference TRBV5-4 and TRBJ2-7 gives the full variable domain: ETGVTQSPTHLIKTRGQQVTLRCSSQSGHNTVSWYQQALGQGPQFIFQYYREEENGRGNFPPRFSGLQFPNYSSELNVNALELDDSALYLCASSPRTSGRSEQYFGPGTRLTVT.

The chain joins TRBV5-4 to TRBJ2-1; D remains ambiguous. The CDR3 runs to 16 residues. Germline-derived CDR1 and CDR2 are SGHNT and YYREEE (reference sequence). With 4 bases removed from V and 7 bases from J, the gap between germline ends came to 21 bases. The CDR3 coding sequence is TGTGCCAGCAGCCCCGAACCCTTACAGATTACAAATGAGCAGTTCTTC. The encoded protein is CASSPEPLQITNEQFF.

The V call is TRBV28, the J call TRBJ2-5, with D perhaps matching TRBD2 (6 bases). Per the germline V gene, CDR1 is MDHEN and CDR2 is SYDVKM. The CDR3 is 14 residues long. V lost 5 bases and J 3 bases, leaving 13 bases between the germline ends. This chain's CDR3 is CASSTREPKETQYF. The DNA of the CDR3 is TGTGCCAGCAGTACCCGGGAGCCCAAAGAGACCCAGTACTTC.

The V and J genes are TRBV19 and TRBJ2-4; possibly TRBD1 for D (7 bases). V lost 1 base, J lost 6 bases, and 22 bases lay in between. CDR1 LNHDA and CDR2 SQIVND come from the germline V gene (reference sequence). CDR3 length equals 18 residues. The DNA of the CDR3 is TGTGCCAGTAGTATAGTTGGGGGGAGAGGGGGCAGTGGAAACATTCAGTACTTC. Protein: CASSIVGGRGGSGNIQYF.

The rearrangement joins TRBV7-8 to TRBJ2-3; the D gene is possibly TRBD2 (8 bases). The V and J ends lost 2 bases and 4 bases respectively, with 19 bases between them. The germline V gene has CDR1 SGHVS and CDR2 FQNEAQ. The CDR3 runs to 17 residues. The CDR3: CASSLLERERGPDTQYF. The CDR3 DNA reads as TGTGCCAGCAGCTTACTTGAGCGGGAGAGGGGGCCAGATACGCAGTATTTT.

This clone was picked up a small number of times. This chain links TRBV28 with TRBJ2-2; D might be TRBD2 (5 bases). Germline loops: CDR1 MDHEN, CDR2 SYDVKM. V was shortened by 4 bases and J by 4 bases, with 19 bases between the two germline ends. This CDR3 comprises 17 residues. CDR3 sequence (DNA): TGTGCCAGCAGTTCTCTCAACGGGATATGGGGCACCGGGGAGCTGTTTTTT. This translates into CASSSLNGIWGTGELFF. Full variable domain (outside the CDR3, taken from reference TRBV28 and TRBJ2-2): DVKVTQSSRYLVKRTGEKVFLECVQDMDHENMFWYRQDPGLGLRLIYFSYDVKMKEKGDIPEGYSVSREKKERFSLILESASTNQTSMYLCASSSLNGIWGTGELFFGEGSRLTVL.

The V call is TRBV27, the J call TRBJ1-2, with 7 nucleotides matching TRBD1. CDR3 length: 17 amino acids. The ends lost 7 bases at V and 0 bases at J; junction bases unmatched: 14. Germline V gene lookup returns CDR1 MNHEY and CDR2 SMNVEV (reference sequence). This CDR3 reads CASKISGTASPNYGYTF. In DNA form, the CDR3 reads TGTGCCAGCAAAATCTCCGGGACAGCGTCTCCTAACTATGGCTACACCTTC.

V gene TRBV5-6 combines with J gene TRBJ1-1; unclear D gene. The germline V gene encodes CDR1 SGHDT and CDR2 YYEEEE. Trimming shortened V by 2 bases and J by 4 bases, and 15 bases separated the two germline ends. The CDR3 consists of 15 residues. As DNA, the CDR3 is TGTGCCAGCAGCTTACGTCGGGGATGGCGCACTGAAGCTTTCTTT. The encoded protein is CASSLRRGWRTEAFF.

The V and J genes are TRBV6-5 and TRBJ2-7; 10 bases fit TRBD2. V lost 6 bases and J lost 2; bases outside the gene matches: 7. From germline, CDR1 is MNHEY and CDR2 SVGAGI. The CDR3 covers 15 residues. CDR3 nucleotide sequence: TGTGCCAGCAGCAGTCTAGCGGGAGTCGCCTACGAGCAGTACTTC. This gives the protein CASSSLAGVAYEQYF.

The chain carries TRBV7-3 and TRBJ2-2; 7 nucleotides align to TRBD1. Germline V CDR1 and CDR2: SGHTA, FQGTGA. V was pared by 5 bases and J by 7 bases, with 7 bases of the junction left unmatched. This CDR3 has 14 amino acids. The CDR3 loop is CASSPGTAGGELFF. CDR3 bases: TGTGCCAGCAGCCCCGGGACAGCAGGCGGGGAGCTGTTTTTT.

The V and J genes are TRBV5-1 and TRBJ2-2, with 14 nucleotides matching TRBD2. CDR1 and CDR2 from the germline V gene are SGHRS and YFSETQ. Unmatched junction bases numbered 8, after V lost 3 bases and J lost 4 bases. The CDR3 sequence is 18 residues long. In DNA, the CDR3 is TGCGCCAGCAGCTCTCCGGGACTAGCGGGAGCCGGCACCGGGGAGCTGTTTTTT. As protein: CASSSPGLAGAGTGELFF.

V gene TRBV19 combines with J gene TRBJ2-7, with 7 bases lining up with TRBD2. This CDR3 is 15 amino acids long. V lost 1 base, J lost 2 bases, and 5 bases stayed unmatched. CDR1 and CDR2 (germline): LNHDA, SQIVND (reference sequence). CDR3 loop: CASSIVAGAPYEQYF. CDR3 DNA: TGTGCCAGTAGTATAGTCGCGGGAGCCCCCTACGAGCAGTACTTC. The complete variable domain, with remaining parts taken from reference TRBV19 and TRBJ2-7, reads DGGITQSPKYLFRKEGQNVTLSCEQNLNHDAMYWYRQDPGQGLRLIYYSQIVNDFQKGDIAEGYSVSREKKESFPLTVTSAQKNPTAFYLCASSIVAGAPYEQYFGPGTRLTVT.

V is TRBV18 and J is TRBJ1-1; D gene uncertain. The germline CDR1 and CDR2 sequences are KGHSH and LQKENI. V dropped 5 bases and J dropped 2 bases, with 12 bases sitting between them. CDR3 length equals 14 residues. The CDR3 DNA is TGTGCCAGCTCAGCTTTCCGGGGAAACACTGAAGCTTTCTTT. Protein: CASSAFRGNTEAFF.

CDR3 sequence reads: CASSEFAGTSGKTDTQYF. The DNA of the CDR3 is TGCGCCAGCAGTGAGTTCGCTGGGACTAGCGGGAAAACAGATACGCAGTATTTT. This rearrangement joins TRBV10-1 to TRBJ2-3; 13 bases line up with TRBD2. J was trimmed by 3 bases and V by 1 base; bases with no gene match: 7. Germline-derived CDR1 and CDR2 are WNHNN and SYGVQD (reference sequence). CDR3 length: 18 residues.

The chain carries TRBV2 and TRBJ2-7; 7 bases match TRBD2. Trimming at V came to 3 bases and at J to 2 bases, leaving 13 bases not matched to a gene. The CDR3 is made up of 17 amino acids. Germline lookup yields CDR1 SNHLY and CDR2 FYNNEI. CDR3 coding DNA: TGTGCCAGCAGTGAGTCGCCTAGCGGTATTCCCCCCTACGAGCAGTACTTC. It encodes CASSESPSGIPPYEQYF.

This chain links TRBV19 with TRBJ2-1; D is unresolved. The germline V and J ends were trimmed by 6 bases and 4 bases, with 16 bases remaining between them. This CDR3 comprises 15 residues. The V gene's germline CDR1 is LNHDA and CDR2 SQIVND (reference sequence). CDR3 protein: CASSRTIGYYNEQFF. CDR3 coding DNA: TGTGCCAGTAGCCGTACGATCGGGTATTACAATGAGCAGTTCTTC.

The chain has TRBV2 and TRBJ1-6; possible D gene TRBD1, 6 bases. V was pared by 7 bases and J by 7 bases, with 14 bases between. The length of the CDR3 is 14 residues. Per the germline V gene, CDR1 is SNHLY and CDR2 is FYNNEI. The CDR3 DNA reads TGTGCCAGCAACAATCCTACAGGGAATTCACCCCTCCACTTT. Its translation is CASNNPTGNSPLHF.

The gene calls are TRBV3-1 (or the pseudogene TRBV3-2) and TRBJ2-3; possibly TRBD1 for D (6 bases). The CDR3 contains 16 residues. Germline assignment: CDR1 LGHDT and CDR2 YNNKEL (reference sequence). Trimming left V 0 bases short and J 5 bases short, with 15 bases between. CDR3 amino acids: CASSQDSAGVRDTQYF. CDR3 DNA sequence: TGTGCCAGCAGCCAAGATTCGGCAGGGGTGAGAGATACGCAGTATTTT.

V and J are TRBV7-9 and TRBJ2-1; TRBD2 aligns across 16 bases. CDR3 length: 16 residues. Germline V gene lookup returns CDR1 SEHNR and CDR2 FQNEAQ (reference sequence). Trimming at V came to 6 bases and at J to 8 bases, leaving 7 bases not matched to a gene. Here the CDR3 reads CASSPGTSGRVDEQFF. The CDR3, as DNA: TGTGCCAGCAGTCCCGGGACTAGCGGGAGGGTCGATGAGCAGTTCTTC.

V and J are TRBV6-5 and TRBJ1-4, with D tentatively TRBD1 (6 bases). V shed 4 bases and J shed 5 bases, with 11 bases lying between them. Looked up from germline, CDR1 is MNHEY and CDR2 is SVGAGI. The CDR3 covers 14 residues. The CDR3 region has the DNA TGTGCCAGCAGTTGGACAGCCATAAATGAAAAACTGTTTTTT. It yields the protein CASSWTAINEKLFF.

The chain recombines TRBV3-1 (or the pseudogene TRBV3-2) with TRBJ2-2; TRBD2 might be the D (5 bases). Between the trimmed V and J ends, which lost 1 base and 4 bases, there was a span of 13 bases. The CDR3 extends over 16 amino acids. Germline loops: CDR1 LGHDT, CDR2 YNNKEL (reference sequence). DNA of the CDR3: TGTGCCAGCAGCCAAGGGGTAGCTAGCAGCACCGGGGAGCTGTTTTTT. Its protein product is CASSQGVASSTGELFF.

The chain recombines TRBV29-1 with TRBJ2-1, with 11 bases aligning to TRBD2. The junction had 20 bases not matched to a gene; V was cut back by 1 base and J by 0 bases. Germline V CDR1 and CDR2: SQVTM, ANQGSEA. The CDR3 runs to 22 residues. CDR3 loop: CSVEGLGLAGGPGRGSYNEQFF. CDR3 nucleotides: TGCAGCGTTGAAGGGTTGGGGCTAGCGGGAGGTCCAGGTCGTGGCTCCTACAATGAGCAGTTCTTC.

The chain carries TRBV10-1 and TRBJ2-1; 10 positions agree with TRBD2. Per the germline V gene, CDR1 is WNHNN and CDR2 is SYGVQD (reference sequence). V dropped 5 bases and J dropped 3; count of bases not matched to a gene: 4. The CDR3 covers 15 residues. The CDR3 here is CASSRTSGYYNEQFF. CDR3 bases: TGCGCCAGCAGTAGGACTAGCGGCTACTACAATGAGCAGTTCTTC.

The gene calls are TRBV19 and TRBJ2-1, with 9 bases fitting TRBD1. Per germline, CDR1 LNHDA and CDR2 SQIVND (reference sequence). With V trimmed by 4 bases and J by 6 bases, 7 bases remained unmatched. The CDR3 covers 15 residues. CDR3 protein: CASSSRRGQGNEQFF. CDR3 in DNA: TGTGCCAGTAGTAGCAGACGGGGACAGGGCAATGAGCAGTTCTTC.

The gene calls are TRBV7-2 and TRBJ1-5; D perhaps matches TRBD1 (6 bases). The CDR3 spans 15 residues. Trimming removed 0 bases from V and 4 bases from J, with 10 bases in between. Germline CDR1 SGHTA, CDR2 FQGNSA. CDR3 bases: TGTGCCAGCAGCTTAGCACAGGGCTCAAATCAGCCCCAGCATTTT. Translating it yields CASSLAQGSNQPQHF.

The chain joins TRBV28 to TRBJ1-6; 7 bases fit TRBD1. Germline V gives CDR1 MDHEN, CDR2 SYDVKM. V shed 3 bases and J 14 bases; nucleotides not matched to a gene: 13. The CDR3 spans 15 residues. The CDR3 coding sequence is TGTGCCAGCAGTTTTGAGAAGGGGGCACTTCTCACCCTCCACTTT. Protein: CASSFEKGALLTLHF.